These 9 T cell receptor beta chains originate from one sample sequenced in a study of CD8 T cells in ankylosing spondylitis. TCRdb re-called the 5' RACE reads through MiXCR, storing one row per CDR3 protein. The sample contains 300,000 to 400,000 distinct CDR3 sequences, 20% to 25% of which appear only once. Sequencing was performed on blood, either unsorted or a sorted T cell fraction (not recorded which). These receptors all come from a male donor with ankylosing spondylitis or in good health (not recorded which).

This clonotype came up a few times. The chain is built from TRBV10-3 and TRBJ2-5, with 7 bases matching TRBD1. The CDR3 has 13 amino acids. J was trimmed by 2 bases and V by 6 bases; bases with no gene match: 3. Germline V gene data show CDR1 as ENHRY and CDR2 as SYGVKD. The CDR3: CAIRPQGQETQYF. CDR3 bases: TGTGCCATCAGACCACAGGGGCAAGAGACCCAGTACTTC.

The CDR3 DNA reads as TGTGCCACCACCGACAGGGAAGAGACCCAGTACTTC. Translating gives CATTDREETQYF. The V call is TRBV6-1, the J call TRBJ2-5, with TRBD1 identical over 7 bases. In germline, CDR1 is MNHNS, CDR2 SASEGT. This CDR3 spans 12 amino acids. Trimming removed 10 bases from V and 3 bases from J; junction bases left unmatched: 5.

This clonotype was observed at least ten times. CDR3 nucleotide sequence: TGTGCCAGCAGTTTAGGCGGGGGGAGGACCTACGAGCAGTACTTC. Translating it yields CASSLGGGRTYEQYF. This chain joins TRBV12-3 or TRBV12-4 and TRBJ2-7; 8 bases align to TRBD2. V shed 1 base, J shed 2 bases, and the junction held 4 bases outside the gene matches. The CDR3 sequence is 15 residues long.

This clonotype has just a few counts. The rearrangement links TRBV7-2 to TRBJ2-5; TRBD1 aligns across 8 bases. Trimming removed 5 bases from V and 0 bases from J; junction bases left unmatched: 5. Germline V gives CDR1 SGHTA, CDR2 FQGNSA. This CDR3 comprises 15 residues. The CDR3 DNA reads TGTGCCAGCAGCACGCGACAGGGGAACCAAGAGACCCAGTACTTC. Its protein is CASSTRQGNQETQYF.

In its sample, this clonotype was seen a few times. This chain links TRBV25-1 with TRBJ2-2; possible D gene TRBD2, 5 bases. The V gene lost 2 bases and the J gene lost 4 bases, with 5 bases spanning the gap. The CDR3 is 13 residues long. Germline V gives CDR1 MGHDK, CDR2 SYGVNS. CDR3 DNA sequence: TGTGCCAGCAGTGAAGCGGGCACCGGGGAGCTGTTTTTT. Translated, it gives CASSEAGTGELFF.

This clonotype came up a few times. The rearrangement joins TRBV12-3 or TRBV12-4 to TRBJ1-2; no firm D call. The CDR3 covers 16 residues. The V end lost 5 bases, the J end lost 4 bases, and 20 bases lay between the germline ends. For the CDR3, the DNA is TGTGCCAGCAGTCCCTCGGGTTCGGCCGGACCCTATGGCTACACCTTC. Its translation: CASSPSGSAGPYGYTF.

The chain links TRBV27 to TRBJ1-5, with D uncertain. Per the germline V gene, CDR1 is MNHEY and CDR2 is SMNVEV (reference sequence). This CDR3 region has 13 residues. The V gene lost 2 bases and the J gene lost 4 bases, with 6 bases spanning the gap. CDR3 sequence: CASSLVLNQPQHF. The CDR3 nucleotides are TGTGCCAGCAGTTTAGTCTTGAATCAGCCCCAGCATTTT.

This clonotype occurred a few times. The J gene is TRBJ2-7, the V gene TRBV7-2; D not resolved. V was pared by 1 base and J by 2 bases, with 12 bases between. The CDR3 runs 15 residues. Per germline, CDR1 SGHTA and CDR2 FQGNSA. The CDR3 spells CASSLDGFTAYEQYF. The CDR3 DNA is TGTGCCAGCAGCTTAGATGGTTTCACCGCCTACGAGCAGTACTTC.

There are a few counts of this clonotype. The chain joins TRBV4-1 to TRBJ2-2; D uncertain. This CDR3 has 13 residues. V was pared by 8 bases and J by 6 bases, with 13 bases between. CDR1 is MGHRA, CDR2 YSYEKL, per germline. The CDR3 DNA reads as TGCGCCAGCGCCGCGGCCTTATCCGGGGAGCTGTTTTTT. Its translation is CASAAALSGELFF.